A single sample gave rise to the 9 T cell receptor beta chains below, sequenced in a study of cytomegalovirus exposure and HLA in healthy donors. Both 60 Vbeta primers and 13 Jbeta primers went into the PCR. Profiled with immunoSEQ multiplex PCR; TCRdb holds only in-frame clones, not every one. This table has about 31,000 clones, around nine tenths appearing once. The sequenced material came from PBMCs. The source is a boy aged 5-17 years in good health and CMV-seronegative.

The chain links TRBV18 to TRBJ1-6, with a tentative D call TRBD1 (6 bases). The CDR3 is 17 residues long. Germline-derived CDR1 and CDR2 are KGHSH and LQKENI. V was clipped by 6 bases and J by 3 bases, with 18 bases between them. Here the CDR3 reads CASSPNRETRYNSPLHF. The CDR3 DNA follows: TGTGCCAGCTCTCCTAACAGGGAGACTCGCTATAATTCACCCCTCCACTTT.

The gene calls are TRBV27 and TRBJ2-1, with TRBD1 as a possible D gene (5 bases). Looked up from germline, CDR1 is MNHEY and CDR2 is SMNVEV (reference sequence). CDR3 length: 15 residues. Trimming removed 7 bases from V and 5 bases from J, with 18 bases in between. CDR3 in DNA: TGTGCCAGCACCCCCCGGGTGGGGCTTGACAATGAGCAGTTCTTC. This translates into CASTPRVGLDNEQFF.

The V gene is TRBV19, the J gene TRBJ1-5; D is possibly TRBD1 (5 bases). The CDR3 runs to 11 residues. Trimming took 5 bases from V and 13 from J, leaving 12 bases between them. Per germline, CDR1 LNHDA and CDR2 SQIVND (reference sequence). CDR3 region: CASSFGHTQHF. The CDR3 bases are TGTGCCAGTAGTTTTGGACACACGCAGCATTTT.

The chain links TRBV5-4 to TRBJ2-2; 10 nucleotides line up with TRBD2. The V segment lost 0 bases and the J segment 5 bases; nucleotides outside the gene matches: 4. The CDR3 spans 16 residues. CDR1 is SGHNT, CDR2 YYREEE, per germline (reference sequence). The CDR3 nucleotides read TGTGCCAGCAGCTTGGAGCTAGCGGGGGAAACCGGGGAGCTGTTTTTT. Translating gives CASSLELAGETGELFF.

This chain's CDR3 is CASSPSTVQPQHF. Written as DNA, the CDR3 is TGTGCCAGCTCACCTAGTACCGTTCAGCCCCAGCATTTT. The rearrangement uses TRBV18 and TRBJ1-5; D unresolved. Germline V gene data show CDR1 as KGHSH and CDR2 as LQKENI. The length of the CDR3 is 13 residues. V was pared by 3 bases and J by 6 bases, with 9 bases between.

The V and J genes are TRBV11-1 and TRBJ2-5; a weak D match, TRBD1 (6 bases). CDR1 SGHAT and CDR2 FQDESV come from the germline V gene (reference sequence). V was trimmed by 3 bases and J by 9 bases, leaving 20 bases between them. The CDR3 totals 15 residues. The CDR3 DNA is TGTGCCAGCAGCTTGGGGACACCGACCTGGGCGGCCCAGTACTTC. Protein product: CASSLGTPTWAAQYF.

V usage is TRBV4-2 and J usage is TRBJ2-6; 9 bases align to TRBD2. The junction had 9 bases not matched to a gene; V was cut back by 4 bases and J by 2 bases. The CDR3 spans 18 residues. Germline CDR1 is LGHNA and CDR2 is YNFKEQ. CDR3 residues: CASSRGASGETGANVLTF. The CDR3, as DNA: TGTGCCAGCAGCCGGGGGGCTAGCGGGGAAACTGGGGCCAACGTCCTGACTTTC.

The rearrangement uses TRBV7-3 and TRBJ2-1, with D possibly matching TRBD1 (5 bases). Germline V gene data show CDR1 as SGHTA and CDR2 as FQGTGA. The V end lost 5 bases, the J end lost 9 bases, and 11 bases lay between the germline ends. The CDR3 length is 12 residues. The DNA of the CDR3 is TGTGCCAGCAGCACGCAAAGGGGTGAGCAGTTCTTC. Translating gives CASSTQRGEQFF.

The V and J genes are TRBV27 and TRBJ2-3, with D unresolved. CDR3 size: 13 residues. Per the germline V gene, CDR1 is MNHEY and CDR2 is SMNVEV (reference sequence). V lost 0 bases and J 6 bases, leaving 7 bases between the germline ends. CDR3 in DNA: TGTGCCAGCAGTTTATCTCCCTCGGATACGCAGTATTTT. It codes for CASSLSPSDTQYF.